This T cell receptor beta chain was captured in a study of blood T cell repertoires in COVID-19. CDR3 length: 16 amino acids. Germline V gene lookup returns CDR1 KGHSH and CDR2 LQKENI. Trimming stripped 3 bases from V and 2 bases from J, with 15 bases between. Here immunoSEQ multiplex PCR was the method, and the copy in TCRdb shows in-frame clones only, minus some. The table records fewer than 200,000 clones, roughly 80% of them present only once. This clone was counted between two and nine times. This chain links TRBV18 with TRBJ2-3, with a possible D match to TRBD1 (5 bases). This clonotype was sampled from a woman in her 70s with acute or convalescent COVID-19. Sequenced sample: peripheral blood. The CDR3 sequence: CASSPFKGRNTDTQYF. The CDR3 DNA sequence: TGTGCCAGCTCACCCTTCAAGGGGCGAAACACAGATACGCAGTATTTT.